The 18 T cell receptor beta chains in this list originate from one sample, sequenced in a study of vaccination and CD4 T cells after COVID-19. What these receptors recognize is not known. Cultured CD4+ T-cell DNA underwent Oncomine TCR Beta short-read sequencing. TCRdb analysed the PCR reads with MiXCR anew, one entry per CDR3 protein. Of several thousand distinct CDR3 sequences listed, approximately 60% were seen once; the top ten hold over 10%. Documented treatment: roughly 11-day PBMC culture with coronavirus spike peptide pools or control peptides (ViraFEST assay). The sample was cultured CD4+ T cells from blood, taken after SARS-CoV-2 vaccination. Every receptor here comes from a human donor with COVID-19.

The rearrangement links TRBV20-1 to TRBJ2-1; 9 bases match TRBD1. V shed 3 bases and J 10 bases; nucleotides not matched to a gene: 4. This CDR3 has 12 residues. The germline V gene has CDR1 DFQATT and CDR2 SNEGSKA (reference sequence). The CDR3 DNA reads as TGCAGTGCTAGCCGGGACAGGGAAGAGCAGTTCTTC. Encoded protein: CSASRDREEQFF.

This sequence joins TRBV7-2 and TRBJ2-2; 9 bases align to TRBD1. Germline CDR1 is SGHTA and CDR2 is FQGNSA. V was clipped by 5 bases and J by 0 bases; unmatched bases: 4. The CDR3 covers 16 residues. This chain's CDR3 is CASSTWDRANTGELFF. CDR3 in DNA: TGTGCCAGCAGCACCTGGGACAGGGCGAACACCGGGGAGCTGTTTTTT.

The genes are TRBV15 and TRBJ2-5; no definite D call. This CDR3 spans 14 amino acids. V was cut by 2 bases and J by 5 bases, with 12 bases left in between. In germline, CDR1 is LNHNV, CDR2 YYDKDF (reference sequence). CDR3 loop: CATSRWVSGETQYF. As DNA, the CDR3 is TGTGCCACCAGCAGATGGGTCTCGGGCGAGACCCAGTACTTC.

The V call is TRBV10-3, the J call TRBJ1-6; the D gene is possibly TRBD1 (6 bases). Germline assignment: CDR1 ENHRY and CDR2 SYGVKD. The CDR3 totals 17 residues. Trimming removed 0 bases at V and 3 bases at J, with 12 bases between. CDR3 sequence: CAISESQGHNYNSPLHF. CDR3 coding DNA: TGTGCCATCAGTGAGTCGCAGGGGCATAACTATAATTCACCCCTCCACTTT.

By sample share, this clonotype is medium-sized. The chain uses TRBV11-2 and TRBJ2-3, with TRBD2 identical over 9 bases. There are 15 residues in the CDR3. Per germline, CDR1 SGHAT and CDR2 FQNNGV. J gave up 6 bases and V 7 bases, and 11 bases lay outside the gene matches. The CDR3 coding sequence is TGTGCCAGCATGAGAGCGGGGGGTTTGGTGGATACGCAGTATTTT. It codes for CASMRAGGLVDTQYF.

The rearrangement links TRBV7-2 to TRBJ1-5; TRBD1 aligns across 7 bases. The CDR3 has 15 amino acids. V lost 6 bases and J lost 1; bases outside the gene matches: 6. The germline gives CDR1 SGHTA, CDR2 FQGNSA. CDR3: CASSAGTVSNQPQHF. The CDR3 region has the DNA TGTGCCAGCAGTGCCGGGACAGTGAGCAATCAGCCCCAGCATTTT.

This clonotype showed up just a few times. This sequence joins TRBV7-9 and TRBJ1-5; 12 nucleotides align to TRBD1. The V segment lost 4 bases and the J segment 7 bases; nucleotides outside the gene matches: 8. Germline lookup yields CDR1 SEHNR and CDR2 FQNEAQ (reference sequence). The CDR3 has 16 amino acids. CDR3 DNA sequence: TGTGCCAGCAGCTACTCCGGGACAGGGGGCGGGCAGCCCCAGCATTTT. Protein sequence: CASSYSGTGGGQPQHF.

CDR3 amino acids: CSATTGTSGYGYTF. The CDR3 region has the DNA TGCAGTGCTACTACAGGGACCTCTGGCTATGGCTACACCTTC. The J gene is TRBJ1-2, the V gene TRBV20-1, with a tentative D call TRBD1 (6 bases). The CDR3 runs 14 residues. Germline CDR1 is DFQATT and CDR2 is SNEGSKA (reference sequence). Trimming cost V 4 bases and J 4 bases, with 16 bases left between them.

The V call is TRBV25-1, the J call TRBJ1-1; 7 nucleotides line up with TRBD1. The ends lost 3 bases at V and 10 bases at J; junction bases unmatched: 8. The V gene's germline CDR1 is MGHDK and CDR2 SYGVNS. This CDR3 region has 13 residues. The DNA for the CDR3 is TGTGCCAGCAGTGAGGATCCGAGGGGGCGAGCTTTCTTT. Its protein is CASSEDPRGRAFF.

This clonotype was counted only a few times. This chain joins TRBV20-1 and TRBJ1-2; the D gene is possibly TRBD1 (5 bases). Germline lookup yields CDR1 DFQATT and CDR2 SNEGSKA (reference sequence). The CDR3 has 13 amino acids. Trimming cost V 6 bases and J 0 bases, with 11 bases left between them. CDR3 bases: TGCAGTGCCACGAGGGGAGCTAACTATGGCTACACCTTC. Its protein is CSATRGANYGYTF.

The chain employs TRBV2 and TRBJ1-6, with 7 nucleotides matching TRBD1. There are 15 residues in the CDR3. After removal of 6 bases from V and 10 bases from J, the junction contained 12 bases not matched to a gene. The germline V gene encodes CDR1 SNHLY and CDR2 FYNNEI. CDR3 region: CASSVQGRKGSPLHF. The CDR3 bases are TGTGCCAGCAGCGTACAGGGGAGGAAAGGGTCACCCCTCCACTTT. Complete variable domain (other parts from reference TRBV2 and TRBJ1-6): EPEVTQTPSHQVTQMGQEVILRCVPISNHLYFYWYRQILGQKVEFLVSFYNNEISEKSEIFDDQFSVERPDGSNFTLKIRSTKLEDSAMYFCASSVQGRKGSPLHFGNGTRLTVT.

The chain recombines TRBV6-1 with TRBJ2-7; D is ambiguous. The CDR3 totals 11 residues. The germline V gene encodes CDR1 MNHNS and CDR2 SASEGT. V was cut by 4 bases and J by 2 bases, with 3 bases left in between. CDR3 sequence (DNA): TGTGCCAGCAGTGCAACCTACGAGCAGTACTTC. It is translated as CASSATYEQYF.

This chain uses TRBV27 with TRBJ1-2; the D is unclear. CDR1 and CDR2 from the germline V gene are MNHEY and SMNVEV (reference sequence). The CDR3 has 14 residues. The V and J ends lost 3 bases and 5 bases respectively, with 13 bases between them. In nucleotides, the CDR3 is TGTGCCAGCAGTTTTACCGGCGGACCTTATGGCTACACCTTC. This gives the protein CASSFTGGPYGYTF.

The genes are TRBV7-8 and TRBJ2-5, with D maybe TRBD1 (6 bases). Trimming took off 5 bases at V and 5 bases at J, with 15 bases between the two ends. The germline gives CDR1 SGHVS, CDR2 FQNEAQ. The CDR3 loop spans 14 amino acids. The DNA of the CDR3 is TGTGCCAGCAGCACAAAACAGGGAAGGGAGACCCAGTACTTC. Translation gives CASSTKQGRETQYF.

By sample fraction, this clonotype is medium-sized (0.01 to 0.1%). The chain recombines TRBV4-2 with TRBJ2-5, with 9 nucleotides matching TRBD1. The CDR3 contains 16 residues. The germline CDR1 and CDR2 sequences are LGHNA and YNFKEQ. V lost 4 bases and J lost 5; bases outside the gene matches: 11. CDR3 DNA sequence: TGTGCCAGCAGCCCCCAGGCGACAGGGGGAGGTGAGACCCAGTACTTC. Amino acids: CASSPQATGGGETQYF.

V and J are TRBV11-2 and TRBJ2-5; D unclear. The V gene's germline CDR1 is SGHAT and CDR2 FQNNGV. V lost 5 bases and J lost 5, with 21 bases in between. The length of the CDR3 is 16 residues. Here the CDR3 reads CASSPRTVVPMETQYF. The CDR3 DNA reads TGTGCCAGCAGCCCAAGAACAGTAGTCCCAATGGAGACCCAGTACTTC.

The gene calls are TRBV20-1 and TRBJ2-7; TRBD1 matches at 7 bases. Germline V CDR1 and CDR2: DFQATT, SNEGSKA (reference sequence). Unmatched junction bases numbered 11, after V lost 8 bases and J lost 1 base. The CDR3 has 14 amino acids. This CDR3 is CSKGRDSLSYEQYF. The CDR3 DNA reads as TGCAGTAAGGGTCGGGACAGCCTATCCTACGAGCAGTACTTC.

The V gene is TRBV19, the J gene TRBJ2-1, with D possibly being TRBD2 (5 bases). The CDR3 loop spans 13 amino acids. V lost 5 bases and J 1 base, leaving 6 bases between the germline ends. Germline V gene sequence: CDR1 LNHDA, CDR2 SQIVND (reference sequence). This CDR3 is CASSGSSYNEQFF. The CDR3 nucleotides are TGTGCCAGTAGTGGGAGTTCCTACAATGAGCAGTTCTTC.